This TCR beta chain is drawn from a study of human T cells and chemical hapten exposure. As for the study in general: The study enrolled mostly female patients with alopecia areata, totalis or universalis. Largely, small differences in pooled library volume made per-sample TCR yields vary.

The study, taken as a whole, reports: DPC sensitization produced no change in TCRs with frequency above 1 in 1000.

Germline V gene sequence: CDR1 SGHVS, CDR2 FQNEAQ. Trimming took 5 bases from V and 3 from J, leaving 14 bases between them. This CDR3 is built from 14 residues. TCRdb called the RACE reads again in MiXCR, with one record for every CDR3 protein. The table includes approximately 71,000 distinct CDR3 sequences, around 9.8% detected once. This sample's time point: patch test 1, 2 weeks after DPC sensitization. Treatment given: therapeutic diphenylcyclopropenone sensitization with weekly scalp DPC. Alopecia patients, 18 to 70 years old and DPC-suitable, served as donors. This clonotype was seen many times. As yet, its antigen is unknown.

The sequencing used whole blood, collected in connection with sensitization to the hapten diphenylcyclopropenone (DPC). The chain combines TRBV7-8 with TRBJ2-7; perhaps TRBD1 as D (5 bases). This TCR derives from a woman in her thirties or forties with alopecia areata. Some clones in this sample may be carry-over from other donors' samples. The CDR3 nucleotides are TGTGCCAGCAGCCCCATCAGACAGAGCTACGAGCAGTACTTC. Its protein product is CASSPIRQSYEQYF.